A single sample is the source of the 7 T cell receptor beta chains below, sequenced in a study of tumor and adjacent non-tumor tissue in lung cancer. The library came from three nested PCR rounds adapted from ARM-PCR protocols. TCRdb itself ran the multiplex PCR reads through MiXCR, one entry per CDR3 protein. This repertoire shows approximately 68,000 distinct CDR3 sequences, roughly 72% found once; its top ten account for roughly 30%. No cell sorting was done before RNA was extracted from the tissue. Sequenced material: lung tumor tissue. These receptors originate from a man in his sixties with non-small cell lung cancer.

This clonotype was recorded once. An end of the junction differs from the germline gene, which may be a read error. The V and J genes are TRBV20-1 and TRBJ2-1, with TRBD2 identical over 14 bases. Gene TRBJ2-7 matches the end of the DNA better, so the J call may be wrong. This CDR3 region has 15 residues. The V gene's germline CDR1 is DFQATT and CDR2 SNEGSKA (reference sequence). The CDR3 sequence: CNARLAGGSYNGQYF. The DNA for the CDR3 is TGCAATGCTAGACTAGCGGGAGGGTCCTACAATGGGCAGTACTTC.

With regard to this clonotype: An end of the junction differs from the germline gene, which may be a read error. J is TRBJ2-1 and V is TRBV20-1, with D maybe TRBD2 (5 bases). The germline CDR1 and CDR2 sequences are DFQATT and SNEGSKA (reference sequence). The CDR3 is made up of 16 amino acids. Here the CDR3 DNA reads TGCAGTGCTAGAGATCGGACGGGATTAGCCACCAATGGGCAGTTCTTC. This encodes CSARDRTGLATNGQFF.

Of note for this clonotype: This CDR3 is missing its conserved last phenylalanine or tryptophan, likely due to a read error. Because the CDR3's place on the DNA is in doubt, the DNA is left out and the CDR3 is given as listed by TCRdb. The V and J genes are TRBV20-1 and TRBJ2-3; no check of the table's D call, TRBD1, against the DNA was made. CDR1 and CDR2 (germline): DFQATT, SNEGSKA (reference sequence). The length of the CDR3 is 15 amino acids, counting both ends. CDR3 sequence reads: CSARPWGGRTDTHYL.

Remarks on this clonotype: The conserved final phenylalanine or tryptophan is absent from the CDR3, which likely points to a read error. The CDR3 DNA sequence: TGTGCCAGCAGTTTCTGGATTAGCGGGAGGGCCGGCCGATCCTCAGAGACCCAGTACTTA. The encoded protein is CASSFWISGRAGRSSETQYL. V gene TRBV7-9 combines with J gene TRBJ2-5; 11 nucleotides agree with TRBD2. CDR1 and CDR2 from the germline V gene are SEHNR and FQNEAQ (reference sequence). Trimming removed 6 bases from V and 4 bases from J; junction bases left unmatched: 22. The CDR3 extends over 20 amino acids.

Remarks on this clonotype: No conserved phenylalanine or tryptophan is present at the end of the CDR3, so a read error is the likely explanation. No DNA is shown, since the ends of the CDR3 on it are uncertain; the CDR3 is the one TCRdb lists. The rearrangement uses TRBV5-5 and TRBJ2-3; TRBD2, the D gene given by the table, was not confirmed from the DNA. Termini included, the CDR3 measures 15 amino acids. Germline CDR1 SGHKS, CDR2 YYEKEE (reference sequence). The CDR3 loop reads CASNRWGERPDTEYY.

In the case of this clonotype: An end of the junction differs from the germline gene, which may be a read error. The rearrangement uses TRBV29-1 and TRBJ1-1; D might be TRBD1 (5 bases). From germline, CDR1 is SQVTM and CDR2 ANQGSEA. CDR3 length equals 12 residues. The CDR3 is CSGGTGNIEASF. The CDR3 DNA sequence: TGCAGCGGGGGGACGGGGAACATTGAAGCTTCCTTT.

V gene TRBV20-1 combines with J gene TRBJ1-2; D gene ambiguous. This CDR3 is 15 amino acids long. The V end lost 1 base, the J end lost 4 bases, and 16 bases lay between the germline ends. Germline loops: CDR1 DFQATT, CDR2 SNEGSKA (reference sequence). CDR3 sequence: CSARAKEVNVYGYTF. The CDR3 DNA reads TGCAGTGCTAGAGCTAAGGAAGTTAACGTCTATGGCTACACCTTC.